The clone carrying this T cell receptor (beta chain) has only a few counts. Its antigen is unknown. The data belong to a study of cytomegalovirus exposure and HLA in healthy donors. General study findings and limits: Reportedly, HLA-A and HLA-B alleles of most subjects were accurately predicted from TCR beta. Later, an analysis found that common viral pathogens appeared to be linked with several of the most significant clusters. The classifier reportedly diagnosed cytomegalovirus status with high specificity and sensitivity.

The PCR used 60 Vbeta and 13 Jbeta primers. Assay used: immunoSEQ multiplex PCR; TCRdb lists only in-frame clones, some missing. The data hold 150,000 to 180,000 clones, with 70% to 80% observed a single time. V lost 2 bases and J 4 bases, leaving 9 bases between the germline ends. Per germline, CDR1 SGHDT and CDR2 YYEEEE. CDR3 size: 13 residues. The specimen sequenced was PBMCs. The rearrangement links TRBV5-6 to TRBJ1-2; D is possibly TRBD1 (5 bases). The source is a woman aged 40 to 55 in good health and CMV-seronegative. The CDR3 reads CASSFGGGYGYTF. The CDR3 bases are TGTGCCAGCAGCTTCGGGGGAGGCTATGGCTACACCTTC. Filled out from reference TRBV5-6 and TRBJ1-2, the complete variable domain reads DAGVTQSPTHLIKTRGQQVTLRCSPKSGHDTVSWYQQALGQGPQFIFQYYEEEERQRGNFPDRFSGHQFPNYSSELNVNALLLGDSALYLCASSFGGGYGYTFGSGTRLTVV.